The source of this T cell receptor beta chain is a study of CXCR3-negative and CXCR3-positive naive CD8 T cells. Overall study: The study obtained roughly 130 million TRB reads, about 1.5 +/- 0.3 million per library.

CD45RO-CCR7+CD27+CD95- cells counted as naive CD8+ T cells. The libraries of TRB cDNA were constructed through 5' RACE using UMI labels. Each CDR3 protein gets one entry in TCRdb, which reprocessed the 5' RACE reads and gives no DNA. Its listing shows about 58,000 distinct CDR3 sequences. Sample: naive CXCR3- CD8+ T cells from blood. Subset of the sample: CD45RO-CCR7+CD27+CD95- naive CD8+ T cells lacking CXCR3 (TNR3-). This TCR derives from a human donor in good health. Some clones in this sample may be carry-over from other donors' samples.

The CDR3 spells CASSLMSRSQETQYF. The rearrangement joins TRBV7-2 to TRBJ2-5. CDR3 length: 15 amino acids. The germline CDR1 and CDR2 sequences are SGHTA and FQGNSA.